This T cell receptor beta chain was sequenced in a study of blood T cell repertoires in COVID-19. As for the study in general: COVID-19 samples collected from the United States, Italy and Spain covered acute and convalescent phases.

The germline CDR1 and CDR2 sequences are KGHSH and LQKENI. The ends were cut back, 6 bases at V and 2 bases at J, with 16 bases in the middle. This CDR3 is 15 amino acids long. This clone was counted only a few times. Produced via immunoSEQ multiplex PCR; TCRdb's table is partial and in-frame only. The data show fewer than 75,000 clones, about 82% seen once. This receptor was obtained from a human donor in a cohort sampled during active COVID-19. Sequenced input: peripheral blood. The chain recombines TRBV18 with TRBJ1-1, with D possibly TRBD1 on 6 matching bases. CDR3 amino acids: CASSPRGHQNTEAFF. CDR3 coding DNA: TGTGCCAGCTCGCCTAGGGGACACCAAAACACTGAAGCTTTCTTT. The variable domain in full, completed from reference TRBV18 and TRBJ1-1, reads NAGVMQNPRHLVRRRGQEARLRCSPMKGHSHVYWYRQLPEEGLKFMVYLQKENIIDESGMPKERFSAEFPKEGPSILRIQQVVRGDSAAYFCASSPRGHQNTEAFFGQGTRLTVV.